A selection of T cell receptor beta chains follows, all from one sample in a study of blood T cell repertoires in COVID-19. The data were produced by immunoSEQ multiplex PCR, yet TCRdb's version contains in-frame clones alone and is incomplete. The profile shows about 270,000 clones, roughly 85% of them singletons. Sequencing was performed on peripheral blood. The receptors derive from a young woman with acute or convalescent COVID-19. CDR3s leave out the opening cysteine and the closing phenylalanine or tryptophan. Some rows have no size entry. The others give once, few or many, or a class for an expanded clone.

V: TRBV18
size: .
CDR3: ASSLHQGNQETQY

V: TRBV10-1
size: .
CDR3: ASSRTSGSGETQY

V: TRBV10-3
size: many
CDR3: AISEGHPGQDLWGQF

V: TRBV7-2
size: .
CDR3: ASSLRTSYNSPLH

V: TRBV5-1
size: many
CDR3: ASSDGGYDEQY

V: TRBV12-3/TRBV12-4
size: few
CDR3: ASSSSRNTIY

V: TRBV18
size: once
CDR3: ASSEGNQPQH

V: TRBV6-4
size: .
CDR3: ASSVQPDTGELF

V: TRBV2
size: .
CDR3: ARAGTDTQY

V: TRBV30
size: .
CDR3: AWSALAGYNEQF

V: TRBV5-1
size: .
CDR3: ASSQTTSGSGTQY

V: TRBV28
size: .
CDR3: ASSPPTALNEQF

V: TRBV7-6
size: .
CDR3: ASSLGQGPSGNTIY

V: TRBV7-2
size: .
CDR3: ASSPDFGRVGQPQH

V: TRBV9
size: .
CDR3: ASSVEPGSYEQY

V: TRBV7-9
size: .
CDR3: ASRRGAGGSYSYEQY

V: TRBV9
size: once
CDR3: ASSVQGHYGYT

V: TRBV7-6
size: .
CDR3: ASSEDAARGLAGVYEQY

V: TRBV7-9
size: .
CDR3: ASSPRAGLNEQF

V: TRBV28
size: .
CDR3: ASSSLLTSGDTGELF

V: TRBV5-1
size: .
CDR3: ASSPRAGGKSDTQY

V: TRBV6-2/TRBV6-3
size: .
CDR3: ASSLQGATNQPQH

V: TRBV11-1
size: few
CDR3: ASSSGTSNTEAF

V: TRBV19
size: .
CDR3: ASSTPAAGARTDTQY

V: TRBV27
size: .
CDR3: ASSLSGQGRETQY

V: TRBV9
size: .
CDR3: ASSAPVGGEMI

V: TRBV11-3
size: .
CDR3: ASSLKQWGQGGNQPQH

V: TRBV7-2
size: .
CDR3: ASSSAGLNNEQF

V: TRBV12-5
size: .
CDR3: ASGPRLAGGLEDNEQF

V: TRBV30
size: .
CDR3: AWGGVMNTEAF

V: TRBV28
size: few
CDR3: ASSPTTGNQPQH

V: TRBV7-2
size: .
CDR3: ASSLLRGSRPDTQY

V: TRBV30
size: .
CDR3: AWSPLTSGSSYNEQF

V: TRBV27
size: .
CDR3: ASSPQTGVSYEQY

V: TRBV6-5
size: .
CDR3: ASISPGGYEQF

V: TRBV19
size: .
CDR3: ASSIGVSGYT

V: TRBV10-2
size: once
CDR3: ASRLAGTYEQY

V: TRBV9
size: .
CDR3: ASSFTGKVRNEQF

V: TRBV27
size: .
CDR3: ASGADNQPQH

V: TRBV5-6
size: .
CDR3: ASSLGARNTEAF

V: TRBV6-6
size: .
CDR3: ASSYRSNTEAF

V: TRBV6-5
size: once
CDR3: ASRGQMSYEQY

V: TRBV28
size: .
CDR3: ASSLLDERGSYEQY

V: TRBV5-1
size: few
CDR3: ASSFGGQGKGWRT

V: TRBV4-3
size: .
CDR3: ASSQETPGGYTEAF

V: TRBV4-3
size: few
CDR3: ASSQERGNEQF